The TCR beta chain under discussion was sequenced for a study of blood T cell repertoires in COVID-19. At the level of the study: Researchers got acute and convalescent COVID-19 samples from the United States, Italy and Spain. T cells, B-cell-depleted T cells, or PBMCs provided the cDNA or gDNA that served as material.

CDR1 SNHLY and CDR2 FYNNEI come from the germline V gene. V dropped 10 bases and J dropped 4; count of bases not matched to a gene: 9. The CDR3 has 13 residues. How the authors handled the data: The authors estimated nucleated cell counts from reference gene primer amplification. Generated by immunoSEQ multiplex PCR, the TCRdb table keeps only in-frame clones and is missing some. V and J calls and clone size are those listed in that table; D and trimming were worked out from the DNA. The table lists around 200,000 clones, approximately 90% of them singletons. Material for sequencing was peripheral blood. This chain joins TRBV2 and TRBJ2-7; 8 nucleotides match TRBD1. This receptor was identified in a man aged 80 or over with acute or convalescent COVID-19. The CDR3 DNA follows: TGTGCCACCAACGACAGGGGTGTTTACGAGCAGTACTTC. It translates to CATNDRGVYEQYF.